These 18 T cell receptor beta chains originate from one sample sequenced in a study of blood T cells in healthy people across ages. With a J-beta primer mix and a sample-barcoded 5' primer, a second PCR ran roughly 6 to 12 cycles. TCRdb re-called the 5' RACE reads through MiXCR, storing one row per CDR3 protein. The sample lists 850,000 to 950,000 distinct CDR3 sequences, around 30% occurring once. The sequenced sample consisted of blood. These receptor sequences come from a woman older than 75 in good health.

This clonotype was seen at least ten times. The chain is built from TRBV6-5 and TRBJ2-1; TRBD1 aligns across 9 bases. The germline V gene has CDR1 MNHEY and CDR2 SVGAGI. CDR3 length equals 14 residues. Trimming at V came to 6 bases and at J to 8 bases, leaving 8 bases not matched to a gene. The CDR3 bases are TGTGCCAGCAGACAGGGGGCAACCCCCCATGAGCAGTTCTTC. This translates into CASRQGATPHEQFF.

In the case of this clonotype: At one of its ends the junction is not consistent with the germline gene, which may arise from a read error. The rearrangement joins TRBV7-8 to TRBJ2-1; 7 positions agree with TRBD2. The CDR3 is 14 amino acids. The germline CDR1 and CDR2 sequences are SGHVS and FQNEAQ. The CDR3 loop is CVSSLARAGNEQFF. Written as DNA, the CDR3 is TGTGTCAGCAGCTTAGCGCGAGCGGGAAATGAGCAGTTCTTC.

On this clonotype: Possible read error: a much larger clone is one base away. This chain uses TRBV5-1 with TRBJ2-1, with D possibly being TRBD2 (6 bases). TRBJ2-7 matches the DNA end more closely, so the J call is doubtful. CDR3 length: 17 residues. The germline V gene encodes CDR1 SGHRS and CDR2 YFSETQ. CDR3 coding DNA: TGCGCCAGCAGCTTGGTTCGGCTCCAAAAGGGCGGGGATGAGCAGTACTTC. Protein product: CASSLVRLQKGGDEQYF.

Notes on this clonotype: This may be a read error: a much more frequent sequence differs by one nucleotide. CDR3 bases: TGTGCCAGCTGCTGGGCCCTACAAGAGACCCGGTACTTC. This codes for CASCWALQETRYF. The chain combines TRBV2 with TRBJ2-5, with D unresolved. Germline values: CDR1 SNHLY, CDR2 FYNNEI. This CDR3 comprises 13 residues.

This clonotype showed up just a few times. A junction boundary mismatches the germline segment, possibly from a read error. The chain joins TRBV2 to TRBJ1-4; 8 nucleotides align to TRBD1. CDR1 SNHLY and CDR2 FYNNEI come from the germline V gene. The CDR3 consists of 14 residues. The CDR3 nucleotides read TGTGCTAGCAGGCTTGGACAGGGTGTTGAAAAACTGTTTTTT. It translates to CASRLGQGVEKLFF.

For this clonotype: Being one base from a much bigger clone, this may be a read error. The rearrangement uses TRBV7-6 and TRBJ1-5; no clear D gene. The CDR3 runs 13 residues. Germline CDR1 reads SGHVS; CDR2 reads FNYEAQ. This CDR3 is CASSSRHNRPQHF. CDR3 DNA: TGTGCCAGCAGCTCTAGACACAATCGGCCCCAGCATTTT. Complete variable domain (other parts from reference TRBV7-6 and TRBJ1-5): GAGVSQSPRYKVTKRGQDVALRCDPISGHVSLYWYRQALGQGPEFLTYFNYEAQQDKSGLPNDRFSAERPEGSISTLTIQRTEQRDSAMYRCASSSRHNRPQHFGDGTRLSIL.

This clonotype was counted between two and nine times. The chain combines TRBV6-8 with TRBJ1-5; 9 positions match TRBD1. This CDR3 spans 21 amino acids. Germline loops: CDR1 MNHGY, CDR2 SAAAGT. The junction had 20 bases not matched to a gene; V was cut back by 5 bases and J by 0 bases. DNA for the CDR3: TGTGCCAGCAGTACCAAATGGGGCAAAGGACAGGGGCTTAGTAGCAATCAGCCCCAGCATTTT. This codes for CASSTKWGKGQGLSSNQPQHF.

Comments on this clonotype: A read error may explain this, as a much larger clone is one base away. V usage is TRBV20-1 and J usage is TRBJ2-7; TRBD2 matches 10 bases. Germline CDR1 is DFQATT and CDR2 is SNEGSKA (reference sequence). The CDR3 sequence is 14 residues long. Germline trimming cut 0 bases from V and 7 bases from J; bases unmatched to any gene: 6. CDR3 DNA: TGCAGTGCTAGAGAAAGCGGGGGGGCCGCTGAGCAGTACTTC. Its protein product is CSARESGGAAEQYF.

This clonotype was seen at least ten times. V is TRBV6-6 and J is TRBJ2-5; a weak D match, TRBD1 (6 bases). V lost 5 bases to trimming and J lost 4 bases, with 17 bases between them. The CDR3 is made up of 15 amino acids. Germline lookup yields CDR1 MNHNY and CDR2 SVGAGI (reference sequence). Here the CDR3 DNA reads TGTGCCAGCAGTGACCGAGGGGAAGGGGGAGAGACCCAGTACTTC. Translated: CASSDRGEGGETQYF.

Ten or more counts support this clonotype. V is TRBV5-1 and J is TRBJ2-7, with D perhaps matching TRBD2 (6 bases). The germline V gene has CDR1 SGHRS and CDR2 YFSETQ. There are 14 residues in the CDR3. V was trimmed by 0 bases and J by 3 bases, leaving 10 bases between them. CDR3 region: CASSLDLGGYEQYF. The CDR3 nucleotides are TGCGCCAGCAGCTTGGATCTGGGGGGCTACGAGCAGTACTTC.

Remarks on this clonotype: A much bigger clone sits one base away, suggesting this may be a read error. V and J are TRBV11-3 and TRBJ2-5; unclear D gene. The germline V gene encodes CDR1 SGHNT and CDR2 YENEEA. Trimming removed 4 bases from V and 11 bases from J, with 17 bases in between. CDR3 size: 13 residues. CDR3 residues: CASSSRYGNEQYF. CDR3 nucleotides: TGTGCCAGCAGCTCCCGCTATGGCAATGAGCAGTACTTC.

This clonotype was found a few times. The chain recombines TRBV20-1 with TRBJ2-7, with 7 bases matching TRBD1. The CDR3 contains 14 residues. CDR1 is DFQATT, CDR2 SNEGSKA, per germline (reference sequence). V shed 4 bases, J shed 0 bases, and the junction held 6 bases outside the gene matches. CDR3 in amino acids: CSATGQPSSYEQYF. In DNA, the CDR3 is TGCAGTGCTACGGGACAGCCAAGCTCCTACGAGCAGTACTTC.

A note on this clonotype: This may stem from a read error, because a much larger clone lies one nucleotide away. The CDR3 coding sequence is TGTGCCACCAGAGGGGCCCTTCAAGAGACCCAGTACTTC. It is translated as CATRGALQETQYF. The rearrangement links TRBV15 to TRBJ2-5; a possible D gene is TRBD1 (5 bases). Trimming took 6 bases from V and 2 from J, leaving 10 bases between them. This CDR3 comprises 13 residues. Germline V gives CDR1 LNHNV, CDR2 YYDKDF (reference sequence).

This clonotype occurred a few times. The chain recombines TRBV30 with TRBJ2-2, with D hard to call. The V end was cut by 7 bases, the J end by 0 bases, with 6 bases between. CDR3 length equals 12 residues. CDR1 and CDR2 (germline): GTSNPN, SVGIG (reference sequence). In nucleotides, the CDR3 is TGTGCCTCCAAGGCGAACACCGGGGAGCTGTTTTTT. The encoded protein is CASKANTGELFF.

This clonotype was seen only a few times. CDR3 amino acids: CASTLQGIGNTEAFF. CDR3 coding DNA: TGCGCCAGCACCTTACAGGGGATTGGGAACACTGAAGCTTTCTTT. The genes are TRBV5-1 and TRBJ1-1; 7 nucleotides align to TRBD1. Per the germline V gene, CDR1 is SGHRS and CDR2 is YFSETQ. The CDR3 length is 15 residues. The ends lost 6 bases at V and 1 base at J; junction bases unmatched: 9.

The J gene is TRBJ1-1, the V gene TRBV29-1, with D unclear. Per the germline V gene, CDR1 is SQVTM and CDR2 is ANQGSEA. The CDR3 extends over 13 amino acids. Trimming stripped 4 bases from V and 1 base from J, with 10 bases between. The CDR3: CSVALVGNTEAFF. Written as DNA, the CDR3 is TGCAGCGTTGCCTTGGTGGGGAACACTGAAGCTTTCTTT.

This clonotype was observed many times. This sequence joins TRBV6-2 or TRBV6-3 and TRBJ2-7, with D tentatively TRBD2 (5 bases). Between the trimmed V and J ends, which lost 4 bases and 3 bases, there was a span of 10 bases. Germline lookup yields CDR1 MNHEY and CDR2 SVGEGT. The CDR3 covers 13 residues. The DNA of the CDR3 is TGTGCCAGCAGTTCCGAGGGATACTACGAGCAGTACTTC. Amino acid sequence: CASSSEGYYEQYF.

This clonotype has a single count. DNA of the CDR3: TGTGCCAGCAGCGTAGTATCTGGGCAGTGGAACACCGGGGAGCTGTTTTTT. Its protein is CASSVVSGQWNTGELFF. The chain joins TRBV9 to TRBJ2-2; D remains ambiguous. CDR1 SGDLS and CDR2 YYNGEE come from the germline V gene. The CDR3 covers 17 residues. Trimming stripped 0 bases from V and 1 base from J, with 13 bases between.